Listed below are T cell receptor beta chains from one sample, sequenced in a study of radiation and T cells in renal cell carcinoma. Repertoires were generated with immunoSEQ multiplex PCR, while TCRdb's copy carries only in-frame clones and drops some. The data hold about 88,000 clones, with less than 90% observed a single time. Sequencing used blood, obtained from a patient whose treatment included radiotherapy and nephrectomy. These receptors all come from a man in his fifties or sixties with renal cell carcinoma. Each CDR3 is given with its conserved first and last residue. A D gene is named only where the DNA matches it firmly. The size entry is marked missing in some rows and otherwise reads once, few, many or a size class.

cdr3_nt	cdr3_aa	j_call	v_call	clone_size	d_call	cdr3_length
TGTGCCTGGAGTGGGCTTGGCAATCAGCCCCAGCATTTT	CAWSGLGNQPQHF	TRBJ1-5	TRBV30	-	-	13
TGTGCCAGCTCACCACCGGGGGTCGAAGTTATCAGCTCCTACGAGCAGTACTTC	CASSPPGVEVISSYEQYF	TRBJ2-7	TRBV18	once	-	18
TGTGCCTGGAGGGGTAGTAGCTCCTACAATGAGCAGTTCTTC	CAWRGSSSYNEQFF	TRBJ2-1	TRBV30	-	-	14
TGTGCCAGCAGCTTGGGGAACACCGGGGAGCTGTTTTTT	CASSLGNTGELFF	TRBJ2-2	TRBV7-3	-	-	13
TGTGCCAGCAGTGTGTCTCGACTTGAGAGCGGGGAGCTGTTTTTT	CASSVSRLESGELFF	TRBJ2-2	TRBV2	-	-	15
TGCGCCAGCAGTGCTAGTCACTCCTACAATGAGCAGTTCTTC	CASSASHSYNEQFF	TRBJ2-1	TRBV10-2	-	-	14
TGCGCCAGCAGTGAGATCAGGAACGGGGAGCTGTTTTTT	CASSEIRNGELFF	TRBJ2-2	TRBV10-2	-	-	13
TGTGCCGCCGGGAGTCTAGCGGGATGGAACACCGGGGAGCTGTTTTTT	CAAGSLAGWNTGELFF	TRBJ2-2	TRBV10-3	-	TRBD2	16
TGTGCTAGCAGCTTCGGGCCCAAAGGGGACGAGCAGTACTTC	CASSFGPKGDEQYF	TRBJ2-7	TRBV7-7	-	-	14
TGCAGCGGTGCACCCGGGACAGGGTTCGAGACCCAGTACTTC	CSGAPGTGFETQYF	TRBJ2-5	TRBV29-1	-	TRBD1	14
TGTGCCAGCAGCTCGGGACTGTCCTCCTACGAGCAGTACTTC	CASSSGLSSYEQYF	TRBJ2-7	TRBV28	-	-	14
TGTGCCAGCAGTTACCTCTTCACGGGCTCCTACGAGCAGTACTTC	CASSYLFTGSYEQYF	TRBJ2-7	TRBV6-6	-	-	15
TGTGCCAGCAGCTCCACCCAGGGGGCTCGTCAGTTCTTC	CASSSTQGARQFF	TRBJ2-1	TRBV11-2	-	TRBD1	13
TGTGCCAGCAGCGTAGGGAGCGGGAGTTTCTCTGGGGCCAACGTCCTGACTTTC	CASSVGSGSFSGANVLTF	TRBJ2-6	TRBV9	-	TRBD2	18
TGTGCCTGGAGTCCCTGGGACCCTTATAGCAATCAGCCCCAGCATTTT	CAWSPWDPYSNQPQHF	TRBJ1-5	TRBV30	-	-	16
TGTGCCAGCAGTCCTCGTCTGGGGCTCTACGAGCAGTACTTC	CASSPRLGLYEQYF	TRBJ2-7	TRBV6-5	once	-	14
TGTGCCAGTAGTCCGGAGGGGTGGTGGGCTAACACCATATATTTT	CASSPEGWWANTIYF	TRBJ1-3	TRBV19	-	-	15
TGTGCCAGCAGCTTAACGGCGGGACAGGGTGACAAGGGCTACACCTTC	CASSLTAGQGDKGYTF	TRBJ1-2	TRBV7-3	-	TRBD1	16
TGCGCCAGCAGCCCCTCGACAGGGTTCTACGAGCAGTACTTC	CASSPSTGFYEQYF	TRBJ2-7	TRBV5-1	-	TRBD1	14
TGTGCCAGCAGAGCCGGGGTCGAAGATGGCTACACCTTC	CASRAGVEDGYTF	TRBJ1-2	TRBV6-4	-	-	13
TGTGCCAGCAGTTACTGGGGGGGCACAGATACGCAGTATTTT	CASSYWGGTDTQYF	TRBJ2-3	TRBV27	-	-	14
TGTGCCAGCAGTGAGCCGCGAGGTAGCCAAGAGACCCAGTACTTC	CASSEPRGSQETQYF	TRBJ2-5	TRBV2	-	-	15
TGTGCCAGCAGCTTGATGACAGGGGATAACAATGAGCAGTTCTTC	CASSLMTGDNNEQFF	TRBJ2-1	TRBV5-4	-	TRBD1	15
TGTGCCAGCAGCTTAGAGGGCGGGGGGCCGGATACGCAGTATTTT	CASSLEGGGPDTQYF	TRBJ2-3	TRBV7-9	-	TRBD2	15
TGTGCCATCAGTGAGACGGGGCGGAACTATGGCTACACCTTC	CAISETGRNYGYTF	TRBJ1-2	TRBV10-3	-	-	14
TGTGCCAGCACCCAGGCTCAGGGTGCGGAGGGGACCTACAATGAGCAGTTCTTC	CASTQAQGAEGTYNEQFF	TRBJ2-1	TRBV28	-	-	18
TGTGCCAGCAGCCAAGTAAGCGGGAGTGGCTACGAGCAGTACTTC	CASSQVSGSGYEQYF	TRBJ2-7	TRBV4-2	-	TRBD2	15
TGTGCCAGCAGTTCGGCGGGAGGTAACAATGAGCAGTTCTTC	CASSSAGGNNEQFF	TRBJ2-1	TRBV6-5	once	TRBD2	14
TGTGCCAGCAGCTTAGGGGCTAGCGGGAAGGGAGATGAGCAGTTCTTC	CASSLGASGKGDEQFF	TRBJ2-1	TRBV11-3	-	TRBD2	16
TGTGCCAGCAGTTACACAGGGGGGGAGACCCAGTACTTC	CASSYTGGETQYF	TRBJ2-5	TRBV6-5	-	TRBD1	13
TGTGCCAGCAGCCCACGACAGGGAATACTAAACGATGAGCAGTTCTTC	CASSPRQGILNDEQFF	TRBJ2-1	TRBV7-8	few	TRBD1	16
TGTGCCAGCAGTGAAGCGGGAGCTAACTATGGCTACACCTTC	CASSEAGANYGYTF	TRBJ1-2	TRBV6-1	-	-	14
TGTGCCAGCAGCCCCCCGGCGGGCGGCTACGAGCAGTACTTC	CASSPPAGGYEQYF	TRBJ2-7	TRBV7-2	-	-	14
TGTGCCAGCAGCCGGGACATTAACTATGGCTACACCTTC	CASSRDINYGYTF	TRBJ1-2	TRBV6-5	-	-	13
TGTGCCAGTAGTATAGACGTGGCGGTCTATGGCTACACCTTC	CASSIDVAVYGYTF	TRBJ1-2	TRBV19	-	-	14
TGTGCCAGCTCCCTCGCAGGGGGCCGGTATGGCTACACCTTC	CASSLAGGRYGYTF	TRBJ1-2	TRBV18	medium-sized	TRBD1	14
TGTGCCAGCAGCCCAGCACTAGCGGGAGGGAATGAGCAGTTCTTC	CASSPALAGGNEQFF	TRBJ2-1	TRBV14	-	TRBD2	15
TGCGCCAGCAGCTTCTCTTCCCCGTTGGGGACCCAGTACTTC	CASSFSSPLGTQYF	TRBJ2-5	TRBV5-1	-	-	14
TGTGCCAGTCCGTCCCGGAGCGGACTCGAACTAAGCTCCTACAATGAGCAGTTCTTC	CASPSRSGLELSSYNEQFF	TRBJ2-1	TRBV7-9	-	-	19
TGTGCCAGCAGCTTAAGTCTCCTAAGGTCGTACACCGGGGAGCTGTTTTTT	CASSLSLLRSYTGELFF	TRBJ2-2	TRBV11-2	-	-	17
TGTGCCAGCAGCTTAGGGGACTATGGCTACACCTTC	CASSLGDYGYTF	TRBJ1-2	TRBV11-2	-	-	12
TGTGCCAGCAGCTTATCTCAGAGGGAGACCCAGTACTTC	CASSLSQRETQYF	TRBJ2-5	TRBV7-3	-	-	13
TGTGCCAGCAGCCGTAGCGGGGGGGATTCCTACGAGCAGTACTTC	CASSRSGGDSYEQYF	TRBJ2-7	TRBV7-2	-	TRBD2	15
TGCGCCAGCAGTGAGTCTAACGGGGGCGTGGAGACCCAGTACTTC	CASSESNGGVETQYF	TRBJ2-5	TRBV10-1	-	-	15
TGTGCCAGCAGCTCCTGGACAGGGGATACAGATACGCAGTATTTT	CASSSWTGDTDTQYF	TRBJ2-3	TRBV11-2	-	TRBD1	15
TGCGCCAGCAGACGTCCGAACACCGGGGAGCTGTTTTTT	CASRRPNTGELFF	TRBJ2-2	TRBV4-1	-	-	13
TGTGCCAGCAGTGACTCGGTTGGCAGAATTCATCAGCCCCAGCATTTT	CASSDSVGRIHQPQHF	TRBJ1-5	TRBV6-4	-	-	16
TGCGCCAGCAGCTCCGGGACTAGCGGTTGGGGGCAAGAGACCCAGTACTTC	CASSSGTSGWGQETQYF	TRBJ2-5	TRBV5-1	-	TRBD2	17
TGTGCCAGCTCACCACCCTTCGGGGAACCCACAGATACGCAGTATTTT	CASSPPFGEPTDTQYF	TRBJ2-3	TRBV18	-	-	16
TGTGCCAGCAGCTTTCCCCGGGACAGCCAAGAGACCCAGTACTTC	CASSFPRDSQETQYF	TRBJ2-5	TRBV7-2	-	TRBD1	15
TGTGCCAGCAGTTACAGGGAAAGTAGGAACACTGAAGCTTTCTTT	CASSYRESRNTEAFF	TRBJ1-1	TRBV6-5	once	-	15
TGTGCCAGCAACGCACAGGGGACGGGTCAGCCCCAGCATTTT	CASNAQGTGQPQHF	TRBJ1-5	TRBV9	-	TRBD1	14